This TCR beta chain was observed in a study of control samples from healthy donors and cancer patients. Germline CDR1 and CDR2: ENHRY and SYGVKD. Trimming took 6 bases from V and 7 from J, leaving 9 bases between them. The CDR3 is 12 amino acids. The table came from immunoSEQ multiplex PCR; TCRdb's copy has only in-frame clones and leaves some out. The data hold approximately 50,000 clones, with about 92% observed a single time. Sequencing input: PBMCs. This sequence was found in a man in his thirties or forties with colorectal cancer. The chain has TRBV10-3 and TRBJ2-2, with D unresolved. This CDR3 is CAISGSGGELFF. In DNA, the CDR3 is TGTGCCATCAGCGGGTCGGGCGGGGAGCTGTTTTTT.